This is a list of T cell receptor beta chains from one sample in a study of early T cells in non-severe SARS-CoV-2 infection. A single record per CDR3 protein comes from TCRdb applying MiXCR to the 5' RACE reads. The sample shows about 130,000 distinct CDR3 sequences, more than 13% of them seen only once. Sequencing was performed on whole blood. The receptors come from an adult who was a healthcare worker with PCR-confirmed SARS-CoV-2 infection or an uninfected control (not recorded which). Both conserved end residues are part of each CDR3. Fields, in order: J gene, D gene, clone size, V gene, CDR3 DNA, CDR3 protein. D genes are given only for firm matches. Not every row has a clone size; where given, it reads once, few, many or a size class.

>TRBJ2-7|NA|NA|TRBV30
TGTGCCTGGAGTGTAGGAGAGGTTGAGGGGAACGAGCAGTACTTC
CAWSVGEVEGNEQYF
>TRBJ2-6|NA|NA|TRBV9
TGTGCCAGCAGCGTCGGAGACGCCCTGGCTGGGGCCAACGTCCTGACTTTC
CASSVGDALAGANVLTF
>TRBJ1-5|NA|few|TRBV6-6
TGTGCCAGCAGCCCCGTGGGGGCGAGCAATCAGCCCCAGCATTTT
CASSPVGASNQPQHF
>TRBJ1-5|NA|few|TRBV5-4
TGTGCCAGCAGCTTGTGCAGAACTAGCAATCAGCCCCAGCATTTT
CASSLCRTSNQPQHF
>TRBJ2-2|TRBD1|NA|TRBV27
TGTGCCAGCAGTTTTCGGGGACAGAACACCGGGCCCGCTGAGCTGTTTTTT
CASSFRGQNTGPAELFF
>TRBJ2-7|TRBD1|few|TRBV15
TGTGCCACCAGCCCCTCTGCCGGGACAGGGCTTTACTACGAGCAGTACTTC
CATSPSAGTGLYYEQYF
>TRBJ1-3|NA|few|TRBV30
TGTGCCTCGGACGGAATCCTCTCTGGAAACACCATATATTTT
CASDGILSGNTIYF
>TRBJ1-4|NA|few|TRBV30
TGTGCCTGGAGTGTTGGGGCCAGGAATGAAAAACTGTTTTTT
CAWSVGARNEKLFF
>TRBJ2-1|NA|NA|TRBV3-1
TGTGCCAGCAGCCAAGATCAAGCACCGATGTTCTTC
CASSQDQAPMFF
>TRBJ2-5|NA|many|TRBV9
TGTGCCAGCAGCGTAGGACCCTTCCAAGAGACCCAGTACTTC
CASSVGPFQETQYF